This TCR beta chain originates from a study of blood T cells in healthy people across ages. A few counts support this clonotype. Antigen unknown. Next came a second PCR, run for roughly 6 to 11 cycles, which used a sample-barcoded 5' primer along with a J-beta primer mix. Each CDR3 protein gets one entry after TCRdb re-called the 5' RACE reads with MiXCR. This repertoire shows around 990,000 distinct CDR3 sequences, 25% found once; its top ten account for 0.65% to 0.75%. Notes on the study in general: Whereas aged donors had fewer naive CD4+ cells, long-lived donors had more of them and higher diversity.

The sample also formed part of further work on T cells of mothers and their children. That paper states: Nine systemically healthy Caucasian donors: three mothers, six children. Overlap in related mother-child pairs always slightly exceeded unrelated pairs, never significantly.

This receptor was obtained from a girl aged 2 to 9 in good health. Sequencing was performed on blood.

The DNA for the CDR3 is TGTGCCAGCAGCTTAGCGCAGGGACAGGGGGACAATGAGCAGTTCTTC. This codes for CASSLAQGQGDNEQFF. This chain links TRBV7-9 with TRBJ2-1; 11 bases line up with TRBD1. V trimming: 0 bases; J trimming: 5 bases; junction bases outside the gene matches: 3. From germline, CDR1 is SEHNR and CDR2 FQNEAQ (reference sequence). The CDR3 contains 16 residues.